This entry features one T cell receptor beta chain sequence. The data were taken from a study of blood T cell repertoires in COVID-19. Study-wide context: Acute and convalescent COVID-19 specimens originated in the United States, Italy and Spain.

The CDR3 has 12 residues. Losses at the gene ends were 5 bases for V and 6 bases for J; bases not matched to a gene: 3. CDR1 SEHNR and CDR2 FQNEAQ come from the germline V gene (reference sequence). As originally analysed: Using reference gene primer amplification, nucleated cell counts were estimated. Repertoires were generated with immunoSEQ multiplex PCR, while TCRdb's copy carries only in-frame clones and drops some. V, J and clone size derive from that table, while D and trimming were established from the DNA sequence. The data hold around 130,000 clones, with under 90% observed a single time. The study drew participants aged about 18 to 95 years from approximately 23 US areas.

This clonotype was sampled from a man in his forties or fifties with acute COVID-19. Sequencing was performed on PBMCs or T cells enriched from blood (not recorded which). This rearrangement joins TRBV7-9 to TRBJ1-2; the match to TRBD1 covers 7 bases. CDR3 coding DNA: TGTGCCAGCAGCCCACAGGGGCATGGCTACACCTTC. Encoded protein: CASSPQGHGYTF.